One and the same sample provided the 10 T cell receptor beta chains below, sequenced in a study of shared clonotypes between healthy human individuals. Selected positively for CCR7 and CD45RO-negative, naive CD8 cells excluded terminally differentiated effector memory CD45RA+ cells. Assay: immunoSEQ multiplex PCR; the TCRdb copy retains only in-frame clones and omits some. This sample carries millions of clones, roughly 91% of them seen once, and the ten largest clones take under 2%. Sample: naive CD8+ T cells from PBMCs. The source of these receptors is a man aged 18-30 years in good health. Some clones in this sample may be carry-over from other donors' samples.

V is TRBV19 and J is TRBJ2-1; weak D call: TRBD2 (5 bases). The CDR3 loop spans 15 amino acids. The V end lost 0 bases, the J end lost 5 bases, and 11 bases lay between the germline ends. CDR1 is LNHDA, CDR2 SQIVND, per germline (reference sequence). The CDR3: CASSIDGGSHNEQFF. CDR3 in DNA: TGTGCCAGTAGTATAGATGGAGGCAGCCACAATGAGCAGTTCTTC.

This chain uses TRBV5-1 with TRBJ2-7; 14 bases match TRBD2. Unmatched junction bases numbered 5, after V lost 4 bases and J lost 5 bases. CDR1 and CDR2 from the germline V gene are SGHRS and YFSETQ. The CDR3 spans 15 residues. CDR3 sequence (DNA): TGCGCCAGCAGCAAGACTAGCGGGAGGGTCCACGAGCAGTACTTC. It yields the protein CASSKTSGRVHEQYF.

This clone has just a few counts. V usage is TRBV4-2 and J usage is TRBJ1-1; no reliable D call. The germline V gene has CDR1 LGHNA and CDR2 YNFKEQ. V lost 3 bases and J 4 bases, leaving 15 bases between the germline ends. There are 15 residues in the CDR3. The CDR3 sequence is CASSQNVGSGTEAFF. The DNA for the CDR3 is TGTGCCAGCAGCCAGAACGTAGGGAGCGGCACTGAAGCTTTCTTT.

This clone was detected only once. The CDR3 DNA follows: TGTGCCAGCAGTGTCACATTCTCCTACGAGCAGTACTTC. Its protein is CASSVTFSYEQYF. The rearrangement links TRBV27 to TRBJ2-7; no reliable D call. Per the germline V gene, CDR1 is MNHEY and CDR2 is SMNVEV (reference sequence). CDR3 length equals 13 residues. V was pared by 5 bases and J by 0 bases, with 8 bases between.

The CDR3 coding sequence is TGTGCCAGCAGCCAAGGGGTGGTTGGGATCAGCTCCTACAATGAGCAGTTCTTC. Encoded protein: CASSQGVVGISSYNEQFF. This chain connects TRBV4-2 to TRBJ2-1; D is unclear. The CDR3 consists of 18 residues. The V and J ends lost 1 base and 0 bases respectively, with 16 bases between them. From germline, CDR1 is LGHNA and CDR2 YNFKEQ.

The J gene is TRBJ2-7, the V gene TRBV15; D remains ambiguous. V shed 3 bases and J shed 5 bases, with 17 bases lying between them. Germline CDR1 and CDR2: LNHNV and YYDKDF (reference sequence). CDR3 length: 15 amino acids. The CDR3 nucleotides read TGTGCCACCAGCAGGGAAAGAACAGCTCCACACGAGCAGTACTTC. Translating gives CATSRERTAPHEQYF.

The V call is TRBV7-3, the J call TRBJ2-2, with D unclear. Germline CDR1 reads SGHTA; CDR2 reads FQGTGA. Trimming removed 5 bases from V and 7 bases from J, with 8 bases in between. This CDR3 is built from 12 residues. CDR3 nucleotide sequence: TGTGCCAGCAGCGTCGGGTTCGGGGAGCTGTTTTTT. It is translated as CASSVGFGELFF. Combining the CDR3 with reference TRBV7-3 and TRBJ2-2 gives the whole variable domain GAGVSQTPSNKVTEKGKYVELRCDPISGHTALYWYRQSLGQGPEFLIYFQGTGAADDSGLPNDRFFAVRPEGSVSTLKIQRTERGDSAVYLCASSVGFGELFFGEGSRLTVL.

Points on this clone: The same CDR3 can be traced to other DNA sequences in this sample. The V gene is TRBV19, the J gene TRBJ1-5; TRBD1 matches 9 bases. Per germline, CDR1 LNHDA and CDR2 SQIVND (reference sequence). The V and J ends lost 6 bases and 4 bases, in that order; junction bases with no gene match: 1. The CDR3 has 13 residues. The CDR3 nucleotides read TGTGCCAGTAGCGGGACAGGGAATCAGCCCCAGCATTTT. This translates into CASSGTGNQPQHF.

Concerning this clone: Other DNA sequences in this specimen translate into the identical CDR3. This rearrangement joins TRBV27 to TRBJ2-7; D is ambiguous. V lost 6 bases, J lost 2 bases, and 11 bases lay in between. The CDR3 is made up of 13 amino acids. The V gene's germline CDR1 is MNHEY and CDR2 SMNVEV (reference sequence). The CDR3 loop is CASSLGRTYEQYF. The CDR3 DNA reads as TGTGCCAGCAGCCTAGGCCGAACCTACGAGCAGTACTTC.

V gene TRBV28 combines with J gene TRBJ2-3; D gene uncertain. This CDR3 has 17 amino acids. V shed 3 bases and J shed 1 base, with 17 bases lying between them. Germline CDR1 and CDR2: MDHEN and SYDVKM. The CDR3 nucleotides read TGTGCCAGCAGTTTTGGTATGGCTGTTTCCCGCACAGATACGCAGTATTTT. Translating gives CASSFGMAVSRTDTQYF.